These 27 T cell receptor beta chains were all obtained from the same sample, sequenced in a study of T cell responses to AZD1222 COVID-19 vaccine. The method was immunoSEQ multiplex PCR; TCRdb's version includes in-frame clones alone and lacks a portion of them. The data show approximately 110,000 clones, more than 90% seen once. The material was peripheral blood, obtained on day 0 of AZD1222 vaccination. The receptors shown here come from an adult in good health.

The rearrangement joins TRBV27 to TRBJ1-6; D unresolved. There are 15 residues in the CDR3. Trimming shortened V by 6 bases and J by 9 bases, and 18 bases separated the two germline ends. CDR1 is MNHEY and CDR2 is SMNVEV in the germline V gene (reference sequence). CDR3 sequence: CASSPRRATSSPLHF. In DNA, the CDR3 is TGTGCCAGCAGCCCTCGGCGGGCAACGAGTTCACCCCTCCACTTT.

Here the CDR3 DNA reads TGTGCCAGTAGTACCAGAGGGGTGACCAATCAGCCCCAGCATTTT. Translating gives CASSTRGVTNQPQHF. The chain couples TRBV19 to TRBJ1-5; D perhaps matches TRBD1 (5 bases). This CDR3 is built from 15 residues. Germline V gene sequence: CDR1 LNHDA, CDR2 SQIVND (reference sequence). Trimming left V 4 bases short and J 3 bases short, with 13 bases between.

CDR3 loop: CASTAASEGSPLHF. The CDR3 DNA is TGTGCCAGCACGGCAGCTTCGGAAGGATCACCCCTCCACTTT. J is TRBJ1-6 and V is TRBV6-6; no definite D call. This CDR3 has 14 residues. Per the germline V gene, CDR1 is MNHNY and CDR2 is SVGAGI (reference sequence). The V end lost 7 bases, the J end lost 10 bases, and 17 bases lay between the germline ends.

This clone occurred once. This rearrangement joins TRBV19 to TRBJ1-5; no firm D call. The CDR3 has 15 residues. The germline gives CDR1 LNHDA, CDR2 SQIVND (reference sequence). Trimming shortened V by 1 base and J by 5 bases, and 12 bases separated the two germline ends. The CDR3 coding sequence is TGTGCCAGTAGTATAGGCCAGGAAGTTCATCAGCCCCAGCATTTT. This codes for CASSIGQEVHQPQHF.

V and J are TRBV6-4 and TRBJ2-3, with a weak D call TRBD2 (6 bases). There are 15 residues in the CDR3. In germline, CDR1 is MRHNA, CDR2 SNTAGT. V gave up 0 bases and J gave up 1 base, with 8 bases separating them. CDR3 amino acids: CASSDSRGGTDTQYF. The DNA for the CDR3 is TGTGCCAGCAGTGACTCGCGGGGAGGCACAGATACGCAGTATTTT.

The chain couples TRBV14 to TRBJ1-2; D not resolved. The CDR3 is 17 residues long. V was shortened by 4 bases and J by 3 bases, with 21 bases between the two germline ends. From germline, CDR1 is SGHDN and CDR2 FVKESK. The CDR3 DNA follows: TGTGCCAGCAGCCCTCAAAGGATTCGGACTGGGGACTATGGCTACACCTTC. Translated: CASSPQRIRTGDYGYTF.

The J gene is TRBJ1-2, the V gene TRBV19; maybe TRBD1 (6 bases). This CDR3 is built from 12 residues. Germline V gene lookup returns CDR1 LNHDA and CDR2 SQIVND (reference sequence). The CDR3 coding sequence is TGTACTTCCCGCCAGGGGAACTATGGCTACACCTTC. It specifies CTSRQGNYGYTF.

Turning to this clone: Relative to the germline gene, one junction end is altered; a read error may explain this. This chain uses TRBV12-5 with TRBJ1-1, with D possibly being TRBD1 (6 bases). Germline CDR1 is LGHNT and CDR2 is FRNRAP. The CDR3 consists of 12 residues. This CDR3 reads CASGLPPQGRVF. For the CDR3, the DNA is TGTGCTAGTGGTTTGCCGCCACAGGGAAGGGTCTTT. The complete variable domain, with remaining parts taken from reference TRBV12-5 and TRBJ1-1, reads DARVTQTPRHKVTEMGQEVTMRCQPILGHNTVFWYRQTMMQGLELLAYFRNRAPLDDSGMPKDRFSAEMPDATLATLKIQPSEPRDSAVYFCASGLPPQGRVFGQGTRLTVV.

The chain employs TRBV5-1 and TRBJ1-1; D may be TRBD1 (5 bases). CDR1 and CDR2 (germline): SGHRS, YFSETQ. Trimming took 7 bases from V and 7 from J, leaving 26 bases between them. CDR3 length: 16 amino acids. The CDR3 DNA sequence: TGCGCCAGCCATTCGTGGGCAGGGTCCGGTCACAGTGAAGCTTTCTTT. This sequence encodes CASHSWAGSGHSEAFF.

The rearrangement joins TRBV30 to TRBJ1-6; D is unresolved. V was pared by 1 base and J by 7 bases, with 8 bases between. Germline-derived CDR1 and CDR2 are GTSNPN and SVGIG (reference sequence). The CDR3 extends over 13 amino acids. The CDR3 here is CAWSEGTNSPLHF. The CDR3, as DNA: TGTGCCTGGAGTGAGGGAACAAATTCACCCCTCCACTTT.

This chain uses TRBV28 with TRBJ1-1; 10 bases fit TRBD1. CDR1 and CDR2 (germline): MDHEN, SYDVKM. The CDR3 sequence is 13 residues long. Losses at the gene ends were 6 bases for V and 6 bases for J; bases not matched to a gene: 4. The CDR3 DNA sequence: TGTGCCAGCAGGTTGACAGGGGGCCCTGAAGCTTTCTTT. Protein: CASRLTGGPEAFF.

This clone was detected only once. The chain carries TRBV7-2 and TRBJ2-3; TRBD2 matches 13 bases. This CDR3 is 17 amino acids long. The V segment lost 5 bases and the J segment 2 bases; nucleotides outside the gene matches: 7. Germline CDR1 reads SGHTA; CDR2 reads FQGNSA. CDR3: CASSHGTSGGDTDTQYF. The CDR3 DNA sequence: TGTGCCAGCAGCCATGGAACTAGCGGGGGGGACACAGATACGCAGTATTTT. Full variable domain (missing parts from reference TRBV7-2 and TRBJ2-3): GAGVSQSPSNKVTEKGKDVELRCDPISGHTALYWYRQSLGQGLEFLIYFQGNSAPDKSGLPSDRFSAERTGGSVSTLTIQRTQQEDSAVYLCASSHGTSGGDTDTQYFGPGTRLTVL.

The gene calls are TRBV5-4 and TRBJ1-5; no definite D call. Germline CDR1 is SGHNT and CDR2 is YYREEE (reference sequence). The CDR3 is 15 amino acids. Between the trimmed V and J ends, which lost 0 bases and 2 bases, there was a span of 9 bases. The CDR3 DNA is TGTGCCAGCAGCTTGGACGGTGGGGGCAATCAGCCCCAGCATTTT. It yields the protein CASSLDGGGNQPQHF.

This rearrangement joins TRBV23-1 to TRBJ1-1; no clear D. TRBV23-1 carries the ORF label, with uncertain function. The CDR3 runs 14 residues. V lost 4 bases, J lost 1 base, and 10 bases lay in between. The chain's CDR3 is CASSLYQANTEAFF. As DNA, the CDR3 is TGCGCCAGCAGTCTCTACCAGGCGAACACTGAAGCTTTCTTT.

The sample holds one count of this clone. V and J are TRBV18 and TRBJ2-1; the match to TRBD2 covers 13 bases. The CDR3 consists of 17 residues. The germline gives CDR1 KGHSH, CDR2 LQKENI. Losses at the gene ends were 5 bases for V and 0 bases for J; bases not matched to a gene: 4. The CDR3 sequence: CASSLGLAGSSYNEQFF. CDR3 bases: TGTGCCAGCTCATTGGGACTAGCGGGAAGCTCCTACAATGAGCAGTTCTTC.

The chain combines TRBV18 with TRBJ1-1; D not certain. CDR3 length: 14 residues. Trimming shortened V by 3 bases and J by 2 bases, and 10 bases separated the two germline ends. Germline CDR1 KGHSH, CDR2 LQKENI. The chain's CDR3 is CASSPVAVNTEAFF. The CDR3 region has the DNA TGTGCCAGCTCACCCGTGGCAGTCAACACTGAAGCTTTCTTT. The variable domain in full, with the rest retrieved from reference TRBV18 and TRBJ1-1, is NAGVMQNPRHLVRRRGQEARLRCSPMKGHSHVYWYRQLPEEGLKFMVYLQKENIIDESGMPKERFSAEFPKEGPSILRIQQVVRGDSAAYFCASSPVAVNTEAFFGQGTRLTVV.

The chain has TRBV12-3 or TRBV12-4 and TRBJ1-1; D remains unclear. Trimming removed 2 bases from V and 6 bases from J, with 10 bases in between. The CDR3 extends over 13 amino acids. CDR3 nucleotides: TGTGCCAGCAGTTTACGGGAGGGTGCTGAAGCTTTCTTT. It yields the protein CASSLREGAEAFF.

V gene TRBV9 combines with J gene TRBJ1-1; TRBD1 aligns across 8 bases. The CDR3 spans 16 residues. V lost 3 bases to trimming and J lost 6 bases; unmatched junction nucleotides: 13. The germline gives CDR1 SGDLS, CDR2 YYNGEE. CDR3 in DNA: TGTGCCAGCAGCGGGCAGGGGGCAAGGATGTGGTCTGAAGCTTTCTTT. Translating it yields CASSGQGARMWSEAFF.

V is TRBV19 and J is TRBJ1-5; 10 bases are a match to TRBD1. The germline CDR1 and CDR2 sequences are LNHDA and SQIVND (reference sequence). V gave up 5 bases and J gave up 1 base; unmatched junction bases: 2. The CDR3 totals 15 residues. The CDR3 region has the DNA TGTGCCAGTAGTCAGGGACAGGGGAGCAATCAGCCCCAGCATTTT. Its translation: CASSQGQGSNQPQHF.

This clone was recorded only once. The chain recombines TRBV4-1 with TRBJ1-1, with TRBD1 as a possible D gene (6 bases). There are 15 residues in the CDR3. V was clipped by 0 bases and J by 7 bases, with 15 bases between them. The V gene's germline CDR1 is MGHRA and CDR2 YSYEKL. CDR3 nucleotide sequence: TGCGCCAGCAGCCAAGATCCCGCCGGGGGCCTTGAAGCTTTCTTT. Translated, it gives CASSQDPAGGLEAFF.

The chain employs TRBV5-1 and TRBJ1-1; D is undetermined. The germline V gene encodes CDR1 SGHRS and CDR2 YFSETQ. This CDR3 has 13 amino acids. V was clipped by 1 base and J by 7 bases, with 11 bases between them. In nucleotides, the CDR3 is TGCGCCAGCAGCTTGAGGGCAGGCCTTGAAGCTTTCTTT. This sequence encodes CASSLRAGLEAFF.

This sequence joins TRBV5-1 and TRBJ2-1; 10 positions match TRBD2. The V and J ends lost 0 bases and 9 bases, in that order; junction bases with no gene match: 6. Germline lookup yields CDR1 SGHRS and CDR2 YFSETQ. The CDR3 has 15 amino acids. This CDR3 reads CASSLEASGRGEQFF. The CDR3 nucleotides are TGCGCCAGCAGCTTGGAAGCTAGCGGGAGAGGTGAGCAGTTCTTC.

The genes are TRBV6-4 and TRBJ2-3; 14 nucleotides agree with TRBD2. Germline trimming cut 3 bases from V and 3 bases from J; bases unmatched to any gene: 5. Germline CDR1 reads MRHNA; CDR2 reads SNTAGT. CDR3 length: 17 amino acids. The CDR3 spells CASSEGTSGSGTDTQYF. CDR3 coding DNA: TGTGCCAGCAGTGAAGGGACTAGCGGGAGTGGAACAGATACGCAGTATTTT.

The rearrangement uses TRBV7-9 and TRBJ1-4; D ambiguous. CDR1 SEHNR and CDR2 FQNEAQ come from the germline V gene (reference sequence). The CDR3 sequence is 16 residues long. The V and J ends lost 2 bases and 0 bases respectively, with 10 bases between them. The CDR3 region is CASSLIFSATNEKLFF. CDR3 DNA: TGTGCCAGCAGCTTAATTTTCTCTGCAACTAATGAAAAACTGTTTTTT.

The rearrangement joins TRBV19 to TRBJ1-2, with a tentative D call TRBD1 (5 bases). The CDR3 has 12 amino acids. Trimming stripped 7 bases from V and 6 bases from J, with 12 bases between. Germline CDR1 is LNHDA and CDR2 is SQIVND (reference sequence). CDR3 DNA: TGTGCCAGTACTTATAGGGGCGATGGCTACACCTTC. Amino acid sequence: CASTYRGDGYTF.

The chain carries TRBV6-5 and TRBJ1-3, with D perhaps matching TRBD1 (5 bases). The CDR3 is 15 amino acids. Germline V CDR1 and CDR2: MNHEY, SVGAGI. V was trimmed by 3 bases and J by 1 base, leaving 10 bases between them. CDR3 loop: CASSYDSSSGNTIYF. The CDR3 DNA reads TGTGCCAGCAGTTATGACAGTTCGTCTGGAAACACCATATATTTT.

The rearrangement links TRBV7-2 to TRBJ1-6; D gene unclear. The CDR3 totals 15 residues. The V end lost 1 base, the J end lost 7 bases, and 11 bases lay between the germline ends. Looked up from germline, CDR1 is SGHTA and CDR2 is FQGNSA. The CDR3 region has the DNA TGTGCCAGCAGCTTAGGGACGGCCTCAAATTCACCCCTCCACTTT. As protein: CASSLGTASNSPLHF.